This T cell receptor (beta chain) stems from a study of T cell responses to AZD1222 COVID-19 vaccine. General study points: Most donors were white British, females outnumbered males, and clonal diversity was possibly underestimated. Variant regions that are unmutated are reportedly the target of nearly half of spike-specific TCRs. Regions 160-218 and 743-854 held dominance among vaccine-associated CD4 TCRs, which spanned spike. Spike-specific TCR breadth and depth grew following two AZD1222 doses.

Comments on this clone: Its specificity is not known.

Measured with immunoSEQ multiplex PCR; TCRdb has only the in-frame clones, and not every one. The sample consists of more than 80,000 clones, around nine tenths of them appearing once. Source: peripheral blood, taken 28 days after the second AZD1222 dose. This TCR was sampled from an adult who received the AZD1222 COVID-19 vaccine.

Here the CDR3 DNA reads TGTGCCAGCAGTTACCCCCAGGTCAGGGGGCCCCTCACAGATACGCAGTATTTT. This gives the protein CASSYPQVRGPLTDTQYF. The chain carries TRBV6-2 or TRBV6-3 and TRBJ2-3; TRBD1 agrees at 8 bases. The CDR3 sequence is 18 residues long. Trimming removed 2 bases from V and 2 bases from J; junction bases left unmatched: 12. Germline-derived CDR1 and CDR2 are MNHEY and SVGEGT.